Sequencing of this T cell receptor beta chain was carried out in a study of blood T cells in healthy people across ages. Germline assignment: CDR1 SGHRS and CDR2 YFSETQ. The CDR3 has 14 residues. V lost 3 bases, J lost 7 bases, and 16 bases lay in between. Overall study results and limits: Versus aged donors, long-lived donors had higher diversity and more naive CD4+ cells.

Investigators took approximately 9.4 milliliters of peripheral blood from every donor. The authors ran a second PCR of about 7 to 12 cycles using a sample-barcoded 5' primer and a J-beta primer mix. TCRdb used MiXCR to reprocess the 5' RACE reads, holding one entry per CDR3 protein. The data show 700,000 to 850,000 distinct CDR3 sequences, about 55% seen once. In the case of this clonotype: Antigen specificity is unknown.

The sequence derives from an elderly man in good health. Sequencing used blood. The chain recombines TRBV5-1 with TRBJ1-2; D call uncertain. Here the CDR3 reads CASSSEPRGPGYTF. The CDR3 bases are TGCGCCAGCAGCTCTGAACCGAGAGGGCCTGGCTACACCTTC. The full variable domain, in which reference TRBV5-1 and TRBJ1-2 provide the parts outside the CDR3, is KAGVTQTPRYLIKTRGQQVTLSCSPISGHRSVSWYQQTPGQGLQFLFEYFSETQRNKGNFPGRFSGRQFSNSRSEMNVSTLELGDSALYLCASSSEPRGPGYTFGSGTRLTVV.